This TCR beta chain was documented in a study of blood T cell repertoires in COVID-19. Generated by immunoSEQ multiplex PCR, the TCRdb table keeps only in-frame clones and is missing some. This table has around 75,000 clones, about 86% appearing once. Trimming removed 5 bases from V and 1 base from J; junction bases left unmatched: 13. From germline, CDR1 is SGHTA and CDR2 FQGNSA. The CDR3 sequence is 18 residues long. The TCR was taken from a man between 65 and 85 years old with active COVID-19. The chain is built from TRBV7-2 and TRBJ2-1, with 8 bases aligning to TRBD2. Sequenced: peripheral blood. CDR3 amino acids: CASSRRTSPRGSYNEQFF. The CDR3 coding sequence is TGTGCCAGCAGCCGCCGGACTAGCCCCCGGGGTTCCTACAATGAGCAGTTCTTC.